What follows describes a single T cell receptor beta chain. The entry originates in a study of CD8+ T cells in alopecia areata. RNA extraction was followed by reverse transcription into cDNA, which acted as the sequencing template. The table came from immunoSEQ multiplex PCR; TCRdb's copy has only in-frame clones and leaves some out. The sample consists of around 86,000 clones, more than 65% of them appearing once. CDR3 length equals 12 residues. Germline CDR1 reads SQVTM; CDR2 reads ANQGSEA. With 7 bases removed from V and 8 bases from J, the gap between germline ends came to 14 bases. Treatment defined: oral pan-JAK inhibitor, 5-10 mg twice daily.

The sequence was collected from a human donor with alopecia areata. This rearrangement joins TRBV29-1 to TRBJ1-4, with unresolved D. This sample comprised CD8+ T cells sorted from blood, obtained at week 44, from a patient treated with tofacitinib. CDR3 sequence (DNA): TGCAGCGCCCAAGTCACAGAAGAAAAACTGTTTTTT. Translated: CSAQVTEEKLFF.